These T cell receptor beta chains were read from a single sample in a study of shared clonotypes between healthy human individuals. The assay was immunoSEQ multiplex PCR, and TCRdb's table has in-frame clones only and misses some. Here the sample spans approximately 700,000 clones, about three quarters being singletons. The sample consisted of memory CD4+ T cells sorted from blood. All receptors derive from a woman between 25 and 40 years old in good health. CDR3s include the opening cysteine and the closing phenylalanine or tryptophan. The D gene is left open where the match is weak. Rows may omit the clone size; those that give it use once, few, many or a size class.

v_gene: TRBV6-5
d_gene: .
abundance: few
j_gene: TRBJ1-2
CDR3aa: CATSSRGVSNYGYTF
CDR3nt: TGTGCCACCAGTAGTCGAGGGGTCAGTAACTATGGCTACACCTTC

v_gene: TRBV25-1
d_gene: TRBD1
abundance: once
j_gene: TRBJ2-2
CDR3aa: CASGRTGDTGELFF
CDR3nt: TGTGCCAGCGGGAGGACAGGGGACACCGGGGAGCTGTTTTTT

v_gene: TRBV5-6
d_gene: TRBD1
abundance: .
j_gene: TRBJ2-2
CDR3aa: CASSSGQVVTGELFF
CDR3nt: TGTGCCAGCAGCTCGGGACAGGTTGTCACCGGGGAGCTGTTTTTT

v_gene: TRBV27
d_gene: TRBD2
abundance: few
j_gene: TRBJ2-1
CDR3aa: CASSPGGRANSYNEQFF
CDR3nt: TGTGCCAGCAGCCCGGGCGGGAGGGCCAATTCCTACAATGAGCAGTTCTTC

v_gene: TRBV6-5
d_gene: TRBD1
abundance: .
j_gene: TRBJ1-1
CDR3aa: CASTTRGQGMAEAFF
CDR3nt: TGTGCCAGCACCACTCGTGGACAGGGGATGGCTGAAGCTTTCTTT

v_gene: TRBV2
d_gene: .
abundance: .
j_gene: TRBJ1-1
CDR3aa: CASSQVMNTEAFF
CDR3nt: TGTGCCAGCAGTCAGGTGATGAACACTGAAGCTTTCTTT

v_gene: TRBV7-2
d_gene: TRBD2
abundance: .
j_gene: TRBJ2-5
CDR3aa: CASSLGGLAGPQETQYF
CDR3nt: TGTGCCAGCAGCTTAGGGGGCCTAGCGGGGCCCCAAGAGACCCAGTACTTC

v_gene: TRBV14
d_gene: TRBD1
abundance: few
j_gene: TRBJ2-1
CDR3aa: CASSQAGTGGRNEQFF
CDR3nt: TGTGCCAGCAGCCAGGCCGGGACAGGGGGTCGCAATGAGCAGTTCTTC

v_gene: TRBV5-1
d_gene: TRBD2
abundance: .
j_gene: TRBJ2-7
CDR3aa: CASGTSVDYEQYF
CDR3nt: TGCGCCAGTGGGACTAGCGTCGACTACGAGCAGTACTTC

v_gene: TRBV29-1
d_gene: TRBD1
abundance: .
j_gene: TRBJ1-1
CDR3aa: CSVSQGESTEAFF
CDR3nt: TGCAGCGTTTCACAGGGGGAATCCACTGAAGCTTTCTTT

v_gene: TRBV28
d_gene: TRBD1
abundance: .
j_gene: TRBJ1-5
CDR3aa: CASSTGRDRGQHF
CDR3nt: TGTGCCAGCAGCACAGGCCGGGACAGGGGCCAGCATTTT

v_gene: TRBV28
d_gene: .
abundance: once
j_gene: TRBJ2-7
CDR3aa: CASRKRVGEQYF
CDR3nt: TGTGCCAGCAGAAAGCGGGTTGGGGAGCAGTACTTC

v_gene: TRBV5-1
d_gene: TRBD2
abundance: .
j_gene: TRBJ2-2
CDR3aa: CASSPYPTSGTNTGELFF
CDR3nt: TGCGCCAGCAGCCCCTATCCTACTAGCGGGACGAACACCGGGGAGCTGTTTTTT